This T cell receptor beta chain comes out of a study of T cell changes during pregnancy in multiple sclerosis. Germline assignment: CDR1 KGHSH and CDR2 LQKENI. V dropped 3 bases and J dropped 7 bases, with 12 bases sitting between them. The CDR3 contains 14 residues. Sequencing was performed with immunoSEQ multiplex PCR; in TCRdb, only in-frame clones are kept and a portion is missing. Here the sample spans under 70,000 clones, about nine tenths being singletons. This clonotype was sampled from a female donor with multiple sclerosis, enrolled in a pregnancy study. V usage is TRBV18 and J usage is TRBJ1-4; D is possibly TRBD1 (6 bases). The sample consisted of peripheral blood, taken in the second trimester of pregnancy. The DNA of the CDR3 is TGTGCCAGCTCACCGTCCAGGGGTCCTGAAAAACTGTTTTTT. Protein: CASSPSRGPEKLFF.